This T cell receptor beta chain was sequenced during a study of OX40 agonist ivuxolimab in advanced cancers. CDR3 length equals 15 residues. The germline gives CDR1 SGHTA, CDR2 FQGNSA. The J segment lost 7 bases and the V segment lost 0 bases, leaving 4 bases of the junction unmatched. This table comes from immunoSEQ multiplex PCR, and its TCRdb copy is limited to in-frame clones, with some not included. The table lists fewer than 55,000 clones, over 70% of them singletons. This specimen was CD4+ or CD8+ T cells sorted from blood, taken in a trial of the OX40 agonist ivuxolimab. V and J are TRBV7-2 and TRBJ2-1, with 9 bases lining up with TRBD2. This clonotype was obtained from an adult with an advanced solid tumor such as melanoma, head and neck, liver or kidney cancer. The CDR3 region is CASSLALAGNNEQFF. The CDR3 nucleotides read TGTGCCAGCAGCTTAGCACTAGCGGGTAATAATGAGCAGTTCTTC.